The 10 T cell receptor beta chains in this list originate from one sample, sequenced in a study of OX40 agonist ivuxolimab in advanced cancers. Profiled with immunoSEQ multiplex PCR; TCRdb holds only in-frame clones, not every one. Here the sample spans 55,000 to 75,000 clones, 80% to 85% being singletons. The sample consisted of CD4+ or CD8+ T cells sorted from blood, taken in a trial of the OX40 agonist ivuxolimab. Source of these receptors: an adult with an advanced solid tumor such as melanoma, head and neck, liver or kidney cancer.

This chain connects TRBV7-9 to TRBJ2-7, with D maybe TRBD1 (6 bases). V lost 0 bases and J 6 bases, leaving 6 bases between the germline ends. Germline V lookup: CDR1 SEHNR, CDR2 FQNEAQ (reference sequence). CDR3 length equals 12 residues. The CDR3 protein is CASSLAGGEQYV. In DNA form, the CDR3 reads TGTGCCAGCAGCTTAGCAGGGGGCGAGCAGTACGTC.

Only one count was recorded for this clone. V usage is TRBV7-3 and J usage is TRBJ1-4; 9 nucleotides match TRBD1. In germline, CDR1 is SGHTA, CDR2 FQGTGA. V lost 1 base to trimming and J lost 7 bases; unmatched junction nucleotides: 13. The CDR3 runs to 18 residues. CDR3 in DNA: TGTGCCAGCAGCTTAATCCCCAGACCCGGGACAGGGTGTGAAAAACTGTTTTTT. It codes for CASSLIPRPGTGCEKLFF.

This chain connects TRBV4-2 to TRBJ2-3, with TRBD1 identical over 8 bases. Germline values: CDR1 LGHNA, CDR2 YNFKEQ. V lost 0 bases to trimming and J lost 2 bases; unmatched junction nucleotides: 10. This CDR3 is built from 18 residues. CDR3 bases: TGTGCCAGCAGCCAAGAGAACTCCGGGACAGGTCTCACAGATACGCAGTATTTT. Amino acids: CASSQENSGTGLTDTQYF.

The gene calls are TRBV19 and TRBJ2-2; D unclear. Germline V CDR1 and CDR2: LNHDA, SQIVND (reference sequence). The V end lost 9 bases, the J end lost 1 base, and 12 bases lay between the germline ends. The CDR3 totals 14 residues. The CDR3 loop is CASNGRKNTGELFF. CDR3 bases: TGTGCCAGCAATGGCAGGAAGAACACCGGGGAGCTGTTTTTT.

This clone came up once. The chain recombines TRBV20-1 with TRBJ1-1; 7 bases align to TRBD1. CDR1 is DFQATT and CDR2 is SNEGSKA in the germline V gene (reference sequence). V lost 8 bases and J lost 5; bases outside the gene matches: 5. There are 11 residues in the CDR3. The CDR3 region is CSPRQGTEAFF. CDR3 sequence (DNA): TGCAGTCCCCGACAGGGAACTGAAGCTTTCTTT.

The chain is built from TRBV6-4 and TRBJ2-7; D might be TRBD1 or TRBD2, each matching 5 bases. The CDR3 spans 14 residues. Trimming took 1 base from V and 0 from J, leaving 7 bases between them. CDR1 is MRHNA and CDR2 is SNTAGT in the germline V gene. The CDR3, as DNA: TGTGCCAGCAGTGACTGGGACGCCTCCTACGAGCAGTACTTC. Amino acids: CASSDWDASYEQYF.

This sequence joins TRBV7-6 and TRBJ2-5, with TRBD1 matching over 8 bases. Trimming took 5 bases from V and 1 from J; bases not matched to a gene: 3. The CDR3 has 14 amino acids. The germline V gene has CDR1 SGHVS and CDR2 FNYEAQ. The CDR3 loop reads CASSPGGGQETQYF. DNA of the CDR3: TGTGCCAGCAGCCCAGGGGGCGGCCAAGAGACCCAGTACTTC.

The chain couples TRBV19 to TRBJ2-1; TRBD1 agrees at 12 bases. The J segment lost 8 bases and the V segment lost 3 bases, leaving 5 bases of the junction unmatched. CDR1 is LNHDA and CDR2 is SQIVND in the germline V gene (reference sequence). The CDR3 length is 15 residues. The CDR3 is CASSIGGQGAHEQFF. For the CDR3, the DNA is TGTGCCAGTAGTATTGGGGGACAGGGGGCCCATGAGCAGTTCTTC.

The chain employs TRBV5-4 and TRBJ2-7; TRBD1 matches at 9 bases. CDR1 SGHNT and CDR2 YYREEE come from the germline V gene (reference sequence). V lost 5 bases and J lost 6; bases outside the gene matches: 6. The CDR3 runs 13 residues. CDR3 sequence: CASRGQGIGEQYF. CDR3 coding DNA: TGTGCCAGCAGGGGACAGGGTATAGGCGAGCAGTACTTC.

The chain links TRBV2 to TRBJ2-5; D perhaps matches TRBD2 (6 bases). CDR1 and CDR2 (germline): SNHLY, FYNNEI. The CDR3 contains 14 residues. With 8 bases removed from V and 4 bases from J, the gap between germline ends came to 17 bases. The DNA of the CDR3 is TGTGCCAGCGCCGCGCGGGGAACAGGAGAGACCCAGTACTTC. It encodes CASAARGTGETQYF.